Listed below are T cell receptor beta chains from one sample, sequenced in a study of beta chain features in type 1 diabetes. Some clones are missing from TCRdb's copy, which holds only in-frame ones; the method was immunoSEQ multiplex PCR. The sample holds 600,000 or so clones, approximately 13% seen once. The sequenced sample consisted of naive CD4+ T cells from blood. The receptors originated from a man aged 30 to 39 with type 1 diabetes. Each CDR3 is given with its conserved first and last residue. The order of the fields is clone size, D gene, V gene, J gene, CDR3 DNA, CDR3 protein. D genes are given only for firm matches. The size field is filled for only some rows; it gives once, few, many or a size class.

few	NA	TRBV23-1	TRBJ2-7	TGCGCCAGCAGTCAAGTAGGAGGGGGAACCTACGAGCAGTACTTC	CASSQVGGGTYEQYF
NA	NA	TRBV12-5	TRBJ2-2	TGTGCTAGTGGTTTGGTATCTGTTAGTAATACCGGGGAGCTGTTTTTT	CASGLVSVSNTGELFF
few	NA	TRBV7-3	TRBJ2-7	TGTGCCAGCAGCGCCCTAAGAGGGCACGAGCAGTACTTC	CASSALRGHEQYF
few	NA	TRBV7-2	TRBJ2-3	TGTGCCAGCAGCTTAGGTGGGGGGCCAGATACGCAGTATTTT	CASSLGGGPDTQYF
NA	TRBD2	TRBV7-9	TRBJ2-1	TGTGCCAGCAGCCACATTACTAGCGACTCCTACAATGAGCAGTTCTTC	CASSHITSDSYNEQFF
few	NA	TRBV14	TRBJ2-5	TGTGCCAGCAGCCAAACGGGCCCCTGGAGGGAGACCCAGTACTTC	CASSQTGPWRETQYF
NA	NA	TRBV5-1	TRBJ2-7	TGCGCCAGCAGCTTGGCGGCAGGGTCCTACGAGCAGTACTTC	CASSLAAGSYEQYF
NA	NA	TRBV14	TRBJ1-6	TGTGCCAGCAGCCAAGAGGTAGAGAGCACCCTCCACTTT	CASSQEVESTLHF
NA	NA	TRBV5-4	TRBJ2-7	TGTGCCAGCAGCTCCAAAGCCCAGCCAACCTACGAGCAGTACTTC	CASSSKAQPTYEQYF
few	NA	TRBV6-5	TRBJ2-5	TGTGCCAGCAGTTACTCGATGTGGAATCAAGAGACCCAGTACTTC	CASSYSMWNQETQYF
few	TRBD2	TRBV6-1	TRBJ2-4	TGTGCCAGCTCTAGCGGGGGGTCCCGTAGAGACATTCAGTACTTC	CASSSGGSRRDIQYF
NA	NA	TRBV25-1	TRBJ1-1	TGCGCAACCTTGCGTGACTCGAACACTGAAGCTTTCTTT	CATLRDSNTEAFF
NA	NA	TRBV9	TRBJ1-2	TGTGCCAGCAGCGTAGAGGCAAGGCGGGACTATGGCTACACCTTC	CASSVEARRDYGYTF
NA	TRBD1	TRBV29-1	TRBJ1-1	TGCAGCGTTGGTGAGTTTTGGGGACAGGGGGCTGAAGCTTTCTTT	CSVGEFWGQGAEAFF
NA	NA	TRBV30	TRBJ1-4	TGTGCCTGGAGACCCTATGGCCTTAAGGAAAAACTGTTTTTT	CAWRPYGLKEKLFF
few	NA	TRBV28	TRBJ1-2	NA	CASSSSGYTF
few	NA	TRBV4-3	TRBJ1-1	TGCGCCAGCAGCCAAGAGGCCTGGAACACTGAAGCTTTCTTT	CASSQEAWNTEAFF
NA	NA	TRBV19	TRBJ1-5	TGTGCCAGTAGTCCTCCCCCCAGGGGATTTGATCAGCCCCAGCATTTT	CASSPPPRGFDQPQHF
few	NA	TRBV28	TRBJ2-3	TGTGCCAGCAGTTTAAAGGGGGTAGGCACAGATACGCAGTATTTT	CASSLKGVGTDTQYF
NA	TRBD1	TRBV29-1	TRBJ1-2	TGCAGCGCCGTCGGGACAGGGGGGTTTGGCTACACCTTC	CSAVGTGGFGYTF
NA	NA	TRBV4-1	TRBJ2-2	TGCGCCAGCAGCCAAGTGATGCTGTCGGGGGAGCTGTTTTTT	CASSQVMLSGELFF
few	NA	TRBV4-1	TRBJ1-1	TGCGCCAGCAGCCAGCCACGAGGGCATGAGAACACTGAAGCTTTCTTT	CASSQPRGHENTEAFF
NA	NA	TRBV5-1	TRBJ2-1	TGCGCCAGCACGCAGGACCGGCGGGGTGAGCAGTTCTTC	CASTQDRRGEQFF
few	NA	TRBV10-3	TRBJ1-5	TGTGCCATCAGTGAGTCGGGAGGGGTCGGTCAGCCCCAGCATTTT	CAISESGGVGQPQHF
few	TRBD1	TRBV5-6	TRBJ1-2	TGTGCCAGCTTCCATCCCGGGACAGGGTATGGCTACACCTTC	CASFHPGTGYGYTF
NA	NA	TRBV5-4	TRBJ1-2	TGTGCCAGCAGCTTGGGGGTGGTCATCTATGGCTACACCTTC	CASSLGVVIYGYTF
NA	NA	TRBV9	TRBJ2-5	TGTGCCAGCAGCGTAGTAGGCGGCCTAGCGCGGGAGACCCAGTACTTC	CASSVVGGLARETQYF
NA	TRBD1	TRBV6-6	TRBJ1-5	TGTGCCAGCACCCACGACAGGGATCAGCCCCAGCATTTT	CASTHDRDQPQHF
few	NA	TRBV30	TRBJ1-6	TGTGCCTGGACCCACGGGGGCGGGAGGTCACCCCTCCACTTT	CAWTHGGGRSPLHF
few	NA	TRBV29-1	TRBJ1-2	TGCAGCGTCGCGGGGTCATTCTATGGCTACACCTTC	CSVAGSFYGYTF